One and the same sample provided the 6 T cell receptor beta chains below, sequenced in a study of blood T cell repertoires in COVID-19. This table comes from immunoSEQ multiplex PCR, and its TCRdb copy is limited to in-frame clones, with some not included. The sample has a few hundred thousand clones; 70% to 90% are singletons. Sequencing was carried out using peripheral blood. The origin of the receptors is a human donor with COVID-19, enrolled during active disease. The donor label of this sample is uncertain.

The V and J genes are TRBV7-2 and TRBJ1-1, with 7 bases aligning to TRBD1. With 3 bases clipped from V and 4 bases from J, the junction kept 5 bases outside the gene matches. The CDR3 sequence is 14 residues long. Germline-derived CDR1 and CDR2 are SGHTA and FQGNSA. The CDR3: CASSFRTGITEAFF. CDR3 in DNA: TGTGCCAGCAGCTTTAGGACAGGCATCACTGAAGCTTTCTTT.

Only one count was recorded for this clone. V gene TRBV30 combines with J gene TRBJ2-7; TRBD1 might be the D (6 bases). The germline gives CDR1 GTSNPN, CDR2 SVGIG (reference sequence). The CDR3 runs to 12 residues. Deletions cut 0 bases from V and 3 bases from J, with 6 bases between. CDR3 nucleotide sequence: TGTGCCTGGAGTGTGACAGGCTACGAGCAGTACTTC. It codes for CAWSVTGYEQYF. The whole variable domain, filled in from reference TRBV30 and TRBJ2-7, reads SQTIHQWPATLVQPVGSPLSLECTVEGTSNPNLYWYRQAAGRGLQLLFYSVGIGQISSEVPQNLSASRPQDRQFILSSKKLLLSDSGFYLCAWSVTGYEQYFGPGTRLTVT.

The chain is built from TRBV5-6 and TRBJ2-5; D is perhaps TRBD2 (5 bases). CDR3 length equals 15 residues. V shed 1 base and J shed 2 bases, with 12 bases lying between them. The germline V gene encodes CDR1 SGHDT and CDR2 YYEEEE. The CDR3 coding sequence is TGTGCCAGCAGCTTGTATGGGCGGGCACAAGAGACCCAGTACTTC. Amino acid sequence: CASSLYGRAQETQYF.

The chain links TRBV7-6 to TRBJ2-1; 10 bases map to TRBD1. After removal of 1 base from V and 9 bases from J, the junction contained 6 bases not matched to a gene. CDR3 length: 15 residues. Germline V gene data show CDR1 as SGHVS and CDR2 as FNYEAQ. The DNA of the CDR3 is TGTGCCAGCAGCTTAGACGCCGGGACAGGGGTTGAGCAGTTCTTC. It encodes CASSLDAGTGVEQFF.

A few counts support this clone. The chain is built from TRBV18 and TRBJ2-2; tentative D call: TRBD2 (5 bases). Germline CDR1 and CDR2: KGHSH and LQKENI. The CDR3 runs to 16 residues. The germline V and J ends were trimmed by 6 bases and 0 bases, with 14 bases remaining between them. The CDR3 here is CASSRVATANTGELFF. The CDR3, as DNA: TGTGCCAGCTCCCGGGTAGCGACTGCGAACACCGGGGAGCTGTTTTTT.

V and J are TRBV7-3 and TRBJ2-1; D is perhaps TRBD2 (6 bases). CDR1 and CDR2 (germline): SGHTA, FQGTGA. The germline V and J ends were trimmed by 4 bases and 8 bases, with 12 bases remaining between them. CDR3 length equals 13 residues. DNA for the CDR3: TGTGCCAGCAGCTCCGCGGGGTCGGATGAGCAGTTCTTC. Its protein product is CASSSAGSDEQFF.